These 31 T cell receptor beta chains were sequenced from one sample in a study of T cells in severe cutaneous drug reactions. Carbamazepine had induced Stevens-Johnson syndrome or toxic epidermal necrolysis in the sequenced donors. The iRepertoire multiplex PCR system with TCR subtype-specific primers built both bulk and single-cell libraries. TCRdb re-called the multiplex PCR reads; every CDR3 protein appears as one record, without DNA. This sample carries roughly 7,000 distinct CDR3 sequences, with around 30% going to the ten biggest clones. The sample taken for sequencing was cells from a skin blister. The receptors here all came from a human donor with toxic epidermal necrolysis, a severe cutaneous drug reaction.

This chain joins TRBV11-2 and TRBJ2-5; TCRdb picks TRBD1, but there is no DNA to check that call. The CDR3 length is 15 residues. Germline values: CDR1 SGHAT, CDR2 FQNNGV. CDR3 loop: CASSLGQGPQETQYF.

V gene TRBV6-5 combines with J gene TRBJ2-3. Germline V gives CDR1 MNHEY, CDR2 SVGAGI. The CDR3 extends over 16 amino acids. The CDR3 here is CASSNRGLAGTDTQYF.

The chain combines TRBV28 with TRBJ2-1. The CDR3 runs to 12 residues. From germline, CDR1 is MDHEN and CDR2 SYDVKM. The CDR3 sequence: CASSPSYNEQFF.

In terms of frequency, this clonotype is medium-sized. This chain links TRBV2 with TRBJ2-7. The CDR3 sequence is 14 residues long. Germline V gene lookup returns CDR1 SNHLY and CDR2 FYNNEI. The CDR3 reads CASSGISRTYEQYF.

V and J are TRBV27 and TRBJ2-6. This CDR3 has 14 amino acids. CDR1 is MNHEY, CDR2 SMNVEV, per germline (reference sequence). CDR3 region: CASSMYTGANVLTF.

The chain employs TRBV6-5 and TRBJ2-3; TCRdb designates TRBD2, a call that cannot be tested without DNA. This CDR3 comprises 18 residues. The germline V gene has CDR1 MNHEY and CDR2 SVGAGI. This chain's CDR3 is CASSYGLAEALSTDTQYF.

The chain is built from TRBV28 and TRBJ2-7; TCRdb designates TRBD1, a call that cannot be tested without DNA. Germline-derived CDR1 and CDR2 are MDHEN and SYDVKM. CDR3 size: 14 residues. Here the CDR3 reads CASREQGSAYEQYF.

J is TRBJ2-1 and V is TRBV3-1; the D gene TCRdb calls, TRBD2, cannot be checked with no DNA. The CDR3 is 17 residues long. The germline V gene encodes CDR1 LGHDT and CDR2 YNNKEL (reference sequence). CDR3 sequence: CASSQGRLAGELNEQFF.

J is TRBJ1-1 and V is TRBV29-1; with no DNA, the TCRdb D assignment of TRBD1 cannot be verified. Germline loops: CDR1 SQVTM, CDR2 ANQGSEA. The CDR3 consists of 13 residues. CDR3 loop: CSVAGGADTEAFF.

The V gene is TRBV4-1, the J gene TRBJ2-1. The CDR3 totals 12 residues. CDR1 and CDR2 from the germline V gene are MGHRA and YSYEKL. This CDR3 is CASSHSTNEQFF.

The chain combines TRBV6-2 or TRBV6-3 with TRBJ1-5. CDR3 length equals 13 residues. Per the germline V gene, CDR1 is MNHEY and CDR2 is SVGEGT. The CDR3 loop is CASKGPDNQPQHF.

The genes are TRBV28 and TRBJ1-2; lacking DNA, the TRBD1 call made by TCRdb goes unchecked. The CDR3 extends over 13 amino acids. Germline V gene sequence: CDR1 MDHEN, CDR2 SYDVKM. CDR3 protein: CASTLGRGVGYTF.

The CDR3 reads CSAIGLLHTEAFF. This chain links TRBV20-1 with TRBJ1-1. CDR3 length equals 13 residues. Germline loops: CDR1 DFQATT, CDR2 SNEGSKA (reference sequence).

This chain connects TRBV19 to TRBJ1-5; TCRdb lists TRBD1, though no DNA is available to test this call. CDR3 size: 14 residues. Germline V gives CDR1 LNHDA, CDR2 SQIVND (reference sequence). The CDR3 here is CASINRDGGQPQHF.

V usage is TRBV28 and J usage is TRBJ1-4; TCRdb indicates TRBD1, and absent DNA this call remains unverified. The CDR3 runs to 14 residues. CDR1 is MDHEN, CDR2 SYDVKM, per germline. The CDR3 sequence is CASSSGQVAEKLFF.

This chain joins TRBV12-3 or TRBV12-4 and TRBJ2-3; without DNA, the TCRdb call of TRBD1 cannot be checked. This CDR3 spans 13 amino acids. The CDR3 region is CASSGHPTDTQYF.

The CDR3 sequence: CASSESLAGDTQYF. V is TRBV2 and J is TRBJ2-3; TCRdb proposes TRBD2, but this gene call is untestable without DNA. The germline V gene encodes CDR1 SNHLY and CDR2 FYNNEI. The length of the CDR3 is 14 residues.

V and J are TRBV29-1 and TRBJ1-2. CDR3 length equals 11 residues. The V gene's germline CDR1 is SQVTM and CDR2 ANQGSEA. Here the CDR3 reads CSVEEVHGYTF.

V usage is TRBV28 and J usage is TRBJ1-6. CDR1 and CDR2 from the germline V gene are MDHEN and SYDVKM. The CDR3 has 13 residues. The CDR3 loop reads CASSLGRSSPLHF.

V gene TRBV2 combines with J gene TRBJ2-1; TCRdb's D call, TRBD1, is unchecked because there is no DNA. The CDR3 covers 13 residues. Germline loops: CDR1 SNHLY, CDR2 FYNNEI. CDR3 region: CASGTTAYNEQFF.

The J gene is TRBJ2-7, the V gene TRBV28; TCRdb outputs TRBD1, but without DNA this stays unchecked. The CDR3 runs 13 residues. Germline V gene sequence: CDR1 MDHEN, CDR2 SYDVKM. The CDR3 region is CASSLAPIEEQYF.

This chain's CDR3 is CASNPRGGYTEAFF. V gene TRBV10-2 combines with J gene TRBJ1-1. Germline CDR1 WSHSY, CDR2 SAAADI. CDR3 size: 14 residues.

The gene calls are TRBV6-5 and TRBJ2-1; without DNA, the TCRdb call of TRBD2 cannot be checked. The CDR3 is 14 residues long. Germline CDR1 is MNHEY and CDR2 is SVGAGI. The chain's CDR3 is CASSYSVSGTEQFF.

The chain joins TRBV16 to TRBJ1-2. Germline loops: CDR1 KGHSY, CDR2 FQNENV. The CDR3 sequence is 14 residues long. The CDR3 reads CASSQSQNLQGYTF.

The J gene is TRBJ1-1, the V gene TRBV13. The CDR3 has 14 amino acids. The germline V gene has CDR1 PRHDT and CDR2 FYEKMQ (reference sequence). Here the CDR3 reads CASSLGLGNTEAFF.

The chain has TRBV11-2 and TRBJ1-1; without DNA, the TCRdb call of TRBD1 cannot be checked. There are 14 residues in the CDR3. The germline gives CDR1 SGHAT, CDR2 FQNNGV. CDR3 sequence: CASSLAGGRTEAFF.

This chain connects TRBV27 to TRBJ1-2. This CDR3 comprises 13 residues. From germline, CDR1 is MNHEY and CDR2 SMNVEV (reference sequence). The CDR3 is CASSPDFNYGYTF.

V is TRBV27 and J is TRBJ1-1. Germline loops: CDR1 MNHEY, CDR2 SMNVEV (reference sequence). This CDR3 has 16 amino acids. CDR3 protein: CASSPLTGLMNTEAFF.

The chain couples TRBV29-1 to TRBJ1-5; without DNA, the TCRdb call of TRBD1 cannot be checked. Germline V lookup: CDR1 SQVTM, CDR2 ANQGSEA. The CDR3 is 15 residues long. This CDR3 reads CSVAGVEGSHQPQHF.

CDR3 in amino acids: CASSGPGQGRTDTQYF. The chain is built from TRBV18 and TRBJ2-3; lacking DNA, the TRBD1 call made by TCRdb goes unchecked. This CDR3 has 16 amino acids. Germline V gene sequence: CDR1 KGHSH, CDR2 LQKENI.

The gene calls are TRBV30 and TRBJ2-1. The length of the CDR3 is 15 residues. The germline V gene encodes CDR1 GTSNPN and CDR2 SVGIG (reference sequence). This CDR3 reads CAWNPRVNSYNEQFF. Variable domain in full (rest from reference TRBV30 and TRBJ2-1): SQTIHQWPATLVQPVGSPLSLECTVEGTSNPNLYWYRQAAGRGLQLLFYSVGIGQISSEVPQNLSASRPQDRQFILSSKKLLLSDSGFYLCAWNPRVNSYNEQFFGPGTRLTVL.